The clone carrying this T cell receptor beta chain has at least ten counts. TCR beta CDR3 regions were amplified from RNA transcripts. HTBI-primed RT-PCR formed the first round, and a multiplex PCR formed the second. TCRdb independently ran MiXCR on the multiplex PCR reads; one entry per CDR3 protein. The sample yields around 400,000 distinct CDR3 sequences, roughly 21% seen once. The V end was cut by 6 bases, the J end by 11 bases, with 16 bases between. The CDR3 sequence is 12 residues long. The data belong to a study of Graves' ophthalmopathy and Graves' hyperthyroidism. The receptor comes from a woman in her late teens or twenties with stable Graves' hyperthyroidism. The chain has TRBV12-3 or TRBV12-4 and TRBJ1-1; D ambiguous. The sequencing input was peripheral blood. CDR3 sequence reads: CASSLPQRMAFF. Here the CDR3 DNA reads TGTGCCAGCAGCCTCCCACAGCGGATGGCTTTCTTT.